Following are 10 T cell receptor beta chains from one sample sequenced in a study of cytomegalovirus exposure and HLA in healthy donors. Primers for the PCR totalled 60 Vbeta and 13 Jbeta. Clones were read by immunoSEQ multiplex PCR, and TCRdb kept only the in-frame ones, dropping some. This table holds about 180,000 clones, 65% to 80% found once. Specimen: PBMCs. The receptors here all came from a woman aged 40 to 55 in good health and CMV-seronegative.

The chain uses TRBV11-2 and TRBJ2-2; no clear D gene. Trimming left V 1 base short and J 3 bases short, with 6 bases between. Germline assignment: CDR1 SGHAT and CDR2 FQNNGV. CDR3 length equals 14 residues. The CDR3 sequence: CASSLGAYTGELFF. CDR3 nucleotides: TGTGCCAGCAGCTTAGGGGCCTACACCGGGGAGCTGTTTTTT.

The chain couples TRBV6-1 to TRBJ2-7; tentatively, D is TRBD2 (5 bases). V was pared by 8 bases and J by 7 bases, with 18 bases between. CDR3 length: 13 residues. Germline assignment: CDR1 MNHNS and CDR2 SASEGT. The CDR3: CASSSQAVGEQYF. The CDR3 DNA is TGTGCCAGCTCCTCGCAAGCGGTAGGTGAGCAGTACTTC.

This clone occurred a few times. This chain uses TRBV5-1 with TRBJ1-1, with 11 bases aligning to TRBD1. J gave up 5 bases and V 5 bases, and 5 bases lay outside the gene matches. The CDR3 has 14 amino acids. Per germline, CDR1 SGHRS and CDR2 YFSETQ. The CDR3 DNA is TGCGCCAGCAGTTCCGGGACAGGGGGAACTGAAGCTTTCTTT. It specifies CASSSGTGGTEAFF.

The chain is built from TRBV11-2 and TRBJ1-4; 8 nucleotides align to TRBD1. V trimming: 1 base; J trimming: 5 bases; junction bases outside the gene matches: 0. Germline values: CDR1 SGHAT, CDR2 FQNNGV. The CDR3 has 14 amino acids. Here the CDR3 reads CASSLGTGNEKLFF. CDR3 sequence (DNA): TGTGCCAGCAGCTTAGGGACAGGGAATGAAAAACTGTTTTTT. Using reference TRBV11-2 and TRBJ1-4 for the parts outside the CDR3, the full variable domain is EAGVAQSPRYKIIEKRQSVAFWCNPISGHATLYWYQQILGQGPKLLIQFQNNGVVDDSQLPKDRFSAERLKGVDSTLKIQPAKLEDSAVYLCASSLGTGNEKLFFGSGTQLSVL.

The chain links TRBV7-8 to TRBJ2-7; D might be TRBD2 (5 bases). The CDR3 totals 14 residues. The V and J ends lost 1 base and 3 bases respectively, with 10 bases between them. In germline, CDR1 is SGHVS, CDR2 FQNEAQ. Written as DNA, the CDR3 is TGTGCCAGCAGCTTAGGGTCGGGAAACTACGAGCAGTACTTC. It encodes CASSLGSGNYEQYF.

The chain joins TRBV7-9 to TRBJ2-1, with 12 bases that match TRBD2. Germline V gene data show CDR1 as SEHNR and CDR2 as FQNEAQ (reference sequence). The CDR3 is made up of 17 amino acids. Germline trimming cut 7 bases from V and 5 bases from J; bases unmatched to any gene: 12. This chain's CDR3 is CASTRGLAGTWDNEQFF. CDR3 DNA: TGTGCCAGCACCCGAGGACTAGCGGGGACCTGGGACAATGAGCAGTTCTTC.

The rearrangement links TRBV15 to TRBJ1-2; possibly TRBD1 for D (6 bases). CDR1 is LNHNV and CDR2 is YYDKDF in the germline V gene (reference sequence). The CDR3 runs to 14 residues. Trimming removed 5 bases at V and 8 bases at J, with 18 bases between. The CDR3: CATSPQGVDGGYTF. DNA of the CDR3: TGTGCCACCAGCCCACAGGGAGTTGATGGGGGCTACACCTTC.

This rearrangement joins TRBV19 to TRBJ1-5, with 7 bases matching TRBD1. CDR3 length equals 12 residues. V shed 7 bases and J 7 bases; nucleotides not matched to a gene: 4. The germline gives CDR1 LNHDA, CDR2 SQIVND (reference sequence). CDR3 in DNA: TGTGCCAGTACCCTAGGGGGCCAGCCCCAGCATTTT. It translates to CASTLGGQPQHF.

This clone has ten or more counts. The J gene is TRBJ2-7, the V gene TRBV18; 11 positions agree with TRBD2. The germline V gene has CDR1 KGHSH and CDR2 LQKENI. Trimming cost V 6 bases and J 3 bases; bases outside gene matches: 7. This CDR3 contains 15 residues. The DNA for the CDR3 is TGTGCCAGCTCCCCTAGCGGGAGGACTTACTACGAGCAGTACTTC. This encodes CASSPSGRTYYEQYF.

This clone was counted between two and nine times. The V gene is TRBV6-6, the J gene TRBJ1-2; D possibly corresponds to TRBD1 (5 bases). The ends were cut back, 7 bases at V and 1 base at J, with 13 bases in the middle. Germline values: CDR1 MNHNY, CDR2 SVGAGI (reference sequence). The CDR3 contains 14 residues. DNA of the CDR3: TGTGCCAGCAAGGATACAGGATATAACTATGGCTACACCTTC. Protein: CASKDTGYNYGYTF.